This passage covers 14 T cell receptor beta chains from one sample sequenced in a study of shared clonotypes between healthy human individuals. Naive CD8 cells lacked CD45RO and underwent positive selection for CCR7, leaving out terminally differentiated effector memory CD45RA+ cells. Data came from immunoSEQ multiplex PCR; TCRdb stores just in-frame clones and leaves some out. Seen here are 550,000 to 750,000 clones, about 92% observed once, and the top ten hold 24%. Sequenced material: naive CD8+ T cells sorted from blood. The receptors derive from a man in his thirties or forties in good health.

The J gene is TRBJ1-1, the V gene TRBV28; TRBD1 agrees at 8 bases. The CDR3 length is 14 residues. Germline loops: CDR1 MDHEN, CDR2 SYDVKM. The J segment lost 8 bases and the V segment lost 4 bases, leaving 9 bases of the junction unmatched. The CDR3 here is CASSYGGQDQEAFF. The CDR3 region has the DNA TGTGCCAGCAGTTACGGGGGACAGGACCAAGAAGCTTTCTTT.

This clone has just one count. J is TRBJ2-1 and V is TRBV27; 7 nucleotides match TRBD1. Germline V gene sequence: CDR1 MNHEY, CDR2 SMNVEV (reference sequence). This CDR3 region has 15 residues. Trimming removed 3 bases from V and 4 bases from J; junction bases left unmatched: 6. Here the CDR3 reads CASSFLRDSYNEQFF. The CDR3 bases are TGTGCCAGCAGTTTCCTCCGGGACAGTTACAATGAGCAGTTCTTC.

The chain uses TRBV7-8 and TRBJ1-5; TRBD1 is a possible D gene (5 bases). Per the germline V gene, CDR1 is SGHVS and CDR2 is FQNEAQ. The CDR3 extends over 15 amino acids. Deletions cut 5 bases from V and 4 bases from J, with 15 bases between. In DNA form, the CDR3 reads TGTGCCAGCAGCGACCTCCAGGGAGGGAATCAGCCCCAGCATTTT. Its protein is CASSDLQGGNQPQHF.

CDR3 amino acids: CASRRRDRGPEQYF. The CDR3 DNA sequence: TGTGCCAGCCGCCGTCGGGACAGGGGGCCCGAGCAGTACTTC. The chain carries TRBV27 and TRBJ2-7; 12 bases align to TRBD1. Germline CDR1 reads MNHEY; CDR2 reads SMNVEV (reference sequence). The CDR3 runs 14 residues. Losses at the gene ends were 8 bases for V and 6 bases for J; bases not matched to a gene: 8.

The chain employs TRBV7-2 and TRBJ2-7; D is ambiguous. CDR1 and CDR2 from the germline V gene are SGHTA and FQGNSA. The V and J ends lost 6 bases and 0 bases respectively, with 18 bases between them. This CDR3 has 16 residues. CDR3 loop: CASSQTHILSSYEQYF. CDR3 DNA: TGTGCCAGCAGTCAGACTCATATCCTGTCCTCCTACGAGCAGTACTTC.

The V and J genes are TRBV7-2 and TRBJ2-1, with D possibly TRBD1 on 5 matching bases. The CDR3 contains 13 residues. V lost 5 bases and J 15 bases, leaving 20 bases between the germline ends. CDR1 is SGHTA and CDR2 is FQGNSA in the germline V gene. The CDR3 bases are TGTGCCAGCAGCCCAAAGGGGCCCTTCCGCGGGTTCTTC. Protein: CASSPKGPFRGFF.

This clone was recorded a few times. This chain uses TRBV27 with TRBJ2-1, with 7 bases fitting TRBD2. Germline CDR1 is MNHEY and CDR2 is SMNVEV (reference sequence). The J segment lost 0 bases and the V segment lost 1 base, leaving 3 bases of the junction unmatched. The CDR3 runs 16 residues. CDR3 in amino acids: CASSLWVAGSYNEQFF. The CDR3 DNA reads TGTGCCAGCAGTTTATGGGTAGCGGGCTCCTACAATGAGCAGTTCTTC.

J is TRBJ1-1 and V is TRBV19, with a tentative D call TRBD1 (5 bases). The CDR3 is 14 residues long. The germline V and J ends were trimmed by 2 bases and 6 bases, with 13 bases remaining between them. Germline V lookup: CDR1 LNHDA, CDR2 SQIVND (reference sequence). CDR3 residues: CASSILPRGPEAFF. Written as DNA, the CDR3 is TGTGCCAGTAGTATACTTCCTCGGGGCCCTGAAGCTTTCTTT.

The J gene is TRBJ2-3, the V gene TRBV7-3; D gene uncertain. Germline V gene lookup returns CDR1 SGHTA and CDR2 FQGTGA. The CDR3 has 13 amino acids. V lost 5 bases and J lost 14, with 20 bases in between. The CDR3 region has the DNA TGTGCCAGCAGCCCCCCGGCATCCCCGTGGGTGTATTTT. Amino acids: CASSPPASPWVYF.

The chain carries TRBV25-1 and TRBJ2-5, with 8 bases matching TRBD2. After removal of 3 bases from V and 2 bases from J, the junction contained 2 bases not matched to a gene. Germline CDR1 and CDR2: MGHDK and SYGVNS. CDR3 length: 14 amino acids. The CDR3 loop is CASSEASGQETQYF. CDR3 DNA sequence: TGTGCCAGCAGTGAGGCTAGCGGGCAAGAGACCCAGTACTTC. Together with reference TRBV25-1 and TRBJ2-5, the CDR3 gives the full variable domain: EADIYQTPRYLVIGTGKKITLECSQTMGHDKMYWYQQDPGMELHLIHYSYGVNSTEKGDLSSESTVSRIRTEHFPLTLESARPSHTSQYLCASSEASGQETQYFGPGTRLLVL.

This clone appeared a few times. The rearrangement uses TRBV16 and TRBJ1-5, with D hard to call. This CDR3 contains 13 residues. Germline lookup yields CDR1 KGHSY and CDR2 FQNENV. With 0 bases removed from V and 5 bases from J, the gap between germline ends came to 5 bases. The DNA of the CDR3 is TGTGCCAGCAGCCAATCTCTGGATCAGCCCCAGCATTTT. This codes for CASSQSLDQPQHF.

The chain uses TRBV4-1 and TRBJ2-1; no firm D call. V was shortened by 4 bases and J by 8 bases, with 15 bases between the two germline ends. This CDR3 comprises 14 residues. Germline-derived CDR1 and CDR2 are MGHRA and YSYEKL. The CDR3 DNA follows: TGCGCCAGCAGCCCTTTTCTCCGATTAGATGAGCAGTTCTTC. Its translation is CASSPFLRLDEQFF.

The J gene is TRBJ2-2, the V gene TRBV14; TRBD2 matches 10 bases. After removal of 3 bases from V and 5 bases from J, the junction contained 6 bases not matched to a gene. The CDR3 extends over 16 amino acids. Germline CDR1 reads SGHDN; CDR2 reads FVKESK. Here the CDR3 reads CASSHSGLARTGELFF. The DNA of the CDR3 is TGTGCCAGCAGCCATTCGGGACTAGCGAGGACCGGGGAGCTGTTTTTT.

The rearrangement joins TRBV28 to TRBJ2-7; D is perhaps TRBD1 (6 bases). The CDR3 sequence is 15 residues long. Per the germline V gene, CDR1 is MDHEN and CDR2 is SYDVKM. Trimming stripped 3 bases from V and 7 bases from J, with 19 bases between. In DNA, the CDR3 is TGTGCCAGCAGTTTGAAGCGGACAGCCGTGGGGGAGCAGTACTTC. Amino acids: CASSLKRTAVGEQYF. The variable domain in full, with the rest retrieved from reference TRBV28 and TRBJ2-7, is DVKVTQSSRYLVKRTGEKVFLECVQDMDHENMFWYRQDPGLGLRLIYFSYDVKMKEKGDIPEGYSVSREKKERFSLILESASTNQTSMYLCASSLKRTAVGEQYFGPGTRLTVT.